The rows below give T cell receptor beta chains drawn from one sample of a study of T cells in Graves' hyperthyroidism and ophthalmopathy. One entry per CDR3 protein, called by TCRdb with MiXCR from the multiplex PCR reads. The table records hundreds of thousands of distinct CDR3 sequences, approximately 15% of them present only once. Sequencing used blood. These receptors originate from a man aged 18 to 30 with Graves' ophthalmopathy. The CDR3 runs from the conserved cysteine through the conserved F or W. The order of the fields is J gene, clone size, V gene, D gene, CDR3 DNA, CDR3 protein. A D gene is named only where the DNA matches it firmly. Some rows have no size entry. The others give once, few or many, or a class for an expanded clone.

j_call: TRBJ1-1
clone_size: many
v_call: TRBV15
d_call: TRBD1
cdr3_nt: TGTGCCACCAGCAGAGATCGGACAGGGAGGAACACTGAAGCTTTCTTT
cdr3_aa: CATSRDRTGRNTEAFF

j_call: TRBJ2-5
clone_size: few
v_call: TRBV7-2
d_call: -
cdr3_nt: TGTGCCAGCAGCTTAGACGTAGGGGCCAGGTACTTC
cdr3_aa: CASSLDVGARYF

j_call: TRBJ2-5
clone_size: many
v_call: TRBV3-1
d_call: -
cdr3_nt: TGTGCCAGCAGCCAAGTGGTATCGGCGTGGCAAGAGACCCAGTACTTC
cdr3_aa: CASSQVVSAWQETQYF

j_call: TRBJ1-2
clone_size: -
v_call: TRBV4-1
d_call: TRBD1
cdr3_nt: TGCGCCAGCAGCCAATCTCCGGGACAGGGTTTAGACTATGGCTACACCTTC
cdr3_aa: CASSQSPGQGLDYGYTF

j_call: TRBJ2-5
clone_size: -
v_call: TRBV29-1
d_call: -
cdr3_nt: TGCAGCGATACAGTATCAGAGACCCAGTACTTC
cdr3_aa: CSDTVSETQYF

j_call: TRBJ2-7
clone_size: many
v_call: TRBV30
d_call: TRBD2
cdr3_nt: TGTGCCTGGAGTGTTGGGACTAGTTACGAGCAGTACTTC
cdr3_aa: CAWSVGTSYEQYF

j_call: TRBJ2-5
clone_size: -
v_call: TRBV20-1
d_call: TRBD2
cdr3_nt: TGCAGTGCTAGAGGCGGACTAGCGGTACAAGAGACCCAGTGCTTC
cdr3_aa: CSARGGLAVQETQCF

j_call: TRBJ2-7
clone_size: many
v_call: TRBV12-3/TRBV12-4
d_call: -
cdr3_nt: TGTGCCAGCAGTTTGGGTCGCGGAGTCCTTACGGAGCAGTACTTC
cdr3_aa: CASSLGRGVLTEQYF

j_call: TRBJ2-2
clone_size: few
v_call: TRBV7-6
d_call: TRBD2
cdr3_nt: TGTGCCAGCAGCTTAGTGGGCGGGAGAATCACCGGGGAGCTGTTTTTT
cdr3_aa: CASSLVGGRITGELFF

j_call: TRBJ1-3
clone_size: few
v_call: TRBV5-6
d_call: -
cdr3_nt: TGTGCCAGCAGCTTGGGAGGGCTTGGAAACACCATATATTTT
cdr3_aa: CASSLGGLGNTIYF

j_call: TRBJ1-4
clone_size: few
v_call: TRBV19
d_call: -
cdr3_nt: TGTGCCAGTAGTCGGGAGGTTGAAAAACTGTTTTTT
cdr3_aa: CASSREVEKLFF

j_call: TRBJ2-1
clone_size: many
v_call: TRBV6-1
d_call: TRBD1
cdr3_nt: TGTGCCAGCACCCACGGACAGGGAGAGAATGAGCAGTTCTTC
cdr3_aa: CASTHGQGENEQFF

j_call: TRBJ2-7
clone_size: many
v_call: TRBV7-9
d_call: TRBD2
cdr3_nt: TGTGCCAGCAGCTACCGGGGGACTAGGGTCCTTGGGGATTACGAGCAGTACTTC
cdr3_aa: CASSYRGTRVLGDYEQYF

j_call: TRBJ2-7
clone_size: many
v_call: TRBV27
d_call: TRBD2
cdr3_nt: TGTGCCAGCAGTTTGGGGACTAGCAACGAGCAGTACTTC
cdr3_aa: CASSLGTSNEQYF

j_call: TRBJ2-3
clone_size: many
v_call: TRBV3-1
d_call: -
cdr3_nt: TGTGCCAGCAGCCAGGCCTTTTCCGAACGTACAGATACGCAGTATTTT
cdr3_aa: CASSQAFSERTDTQYF

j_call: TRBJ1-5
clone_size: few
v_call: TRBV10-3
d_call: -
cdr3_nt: TGTGCCATCAGGGGGGAGGTGGGGCCCCAGCATTTT
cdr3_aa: CAIRGEVGPQHF

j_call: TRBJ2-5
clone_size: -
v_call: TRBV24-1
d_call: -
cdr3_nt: TGTGCCACCAGTGACCCCGGACAGCGAAGGGAGACCCAGTACTTC
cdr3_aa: CATSDPGQRRETQYF

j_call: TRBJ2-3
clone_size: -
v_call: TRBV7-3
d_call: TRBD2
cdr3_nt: TGTGCCAGCAGCCCCCCGGGGACTAACACAGATACGCAGTATTTT
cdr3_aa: CASSPPGTNTDTQYF

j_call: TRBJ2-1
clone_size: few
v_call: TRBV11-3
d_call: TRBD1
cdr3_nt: TGTGCCAGCAGCTCCCGGGACAGGGAATCGGGTGAGCAGTTCTTC
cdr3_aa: CASSSRDRESGEQFF

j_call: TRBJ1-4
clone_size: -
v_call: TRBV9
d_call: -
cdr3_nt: TGTGCCAGCGGCCGCAGGGACGCAAATGAAAAACTGTTTTTT
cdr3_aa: CASGRRDANEKLFF

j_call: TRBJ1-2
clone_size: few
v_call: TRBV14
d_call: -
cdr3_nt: TGTGCCAGCAGCCAAGAGTCAGCTAACTATGGCTACACCTTC
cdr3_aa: CASSQESANYGYTF

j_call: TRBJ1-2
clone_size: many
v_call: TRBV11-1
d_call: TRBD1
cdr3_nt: TGTGCCAGCAGCACCCTATTGGGACAGGGCTATGGCTACACCTTC
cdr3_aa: CASSTLLGQGYGYTF

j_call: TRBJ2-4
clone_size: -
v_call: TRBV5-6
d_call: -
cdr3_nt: TGTGCCAGCAGCTTGGCCATGGAAAACATTCAGTACTTC
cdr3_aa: CASSLAMENIQYF

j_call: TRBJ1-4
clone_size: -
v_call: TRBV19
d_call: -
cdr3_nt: TGTGCCAGTAGTATTCTCGAGAGGGAAAAACTGTTTTTT
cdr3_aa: CASSILEREKLFF

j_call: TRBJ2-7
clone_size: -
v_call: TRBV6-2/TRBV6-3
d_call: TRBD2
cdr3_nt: TGTGCCAGCAGTACCCAGCGGGAGGGCTACGAGCAGTACTTC
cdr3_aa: CASSTQREGYEQYF

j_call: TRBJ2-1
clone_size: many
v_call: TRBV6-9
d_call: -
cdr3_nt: TGTGCCAGCAGTTACCCCCCGGGGACGGGTGGTAATGAGCAGTTCTTC
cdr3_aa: CASSYPPGTGGNEQFF

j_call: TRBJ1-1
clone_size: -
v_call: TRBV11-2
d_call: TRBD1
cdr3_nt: TGTGCCAGCAGCGCAGGGGGCGTACGGACTGAAGCTTTCTTT
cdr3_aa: CASSAGGVRTEAFF

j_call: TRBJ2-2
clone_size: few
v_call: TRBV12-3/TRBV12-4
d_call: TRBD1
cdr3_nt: TGTGCCAGCAGCCATCCCCCCCCCGGGACAGAGAACACCGGGGAGCTGTTTTTT
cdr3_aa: CASSHPPPGTENTGELFF

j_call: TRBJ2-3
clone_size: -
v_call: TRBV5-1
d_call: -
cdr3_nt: TGCGCCAGCAGCTCAACGGGACGGGACACAGATACGCGGTATTTT
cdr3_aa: CASSSTGRDTDTRYF

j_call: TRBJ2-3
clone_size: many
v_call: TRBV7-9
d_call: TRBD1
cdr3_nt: TGTGCCAGCAGCGGTAACAGGGGGCGCGCAGATACGCAGTATTTT
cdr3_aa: CASSGNRGRADTQYF

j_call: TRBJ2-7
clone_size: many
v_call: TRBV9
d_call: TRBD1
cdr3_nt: TGTGCCAGCAGCCTGGGCAGGGGGCTGGACGAGCAGTACTTC
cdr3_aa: CASSLGRGLDEQYF

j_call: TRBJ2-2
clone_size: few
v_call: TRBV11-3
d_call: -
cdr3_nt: TGTGCCAGCAGCTCCCCCCAGGGATACACCGGGGAGCTGTTTTTT
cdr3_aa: CASSSPQGYTGELFF

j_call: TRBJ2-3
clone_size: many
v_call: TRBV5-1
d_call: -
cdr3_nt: TGCGCCAGCAGGAGCCCTGCCCTTAGCACAGATACGCAGTATTTT
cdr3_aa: CASRSPALSTDTQYF

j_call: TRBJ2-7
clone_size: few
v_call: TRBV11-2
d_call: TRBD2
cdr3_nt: TGTGCCAGCAGCGGCCCGGGACTAGCGGGATTCTCCTACGAGCAGTACTTC
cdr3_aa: CASSGPGLAGFSYEQYF

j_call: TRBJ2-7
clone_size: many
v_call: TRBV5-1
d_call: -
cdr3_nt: TGCGCCAGCAGCGTTGGTACCTCTTTCTCCTACGAGCAGTACTTC
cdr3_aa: CASSVGTSFSYEQYF

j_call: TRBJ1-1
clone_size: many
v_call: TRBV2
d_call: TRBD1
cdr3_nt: TGTGCCAGCAGTGAACAGGGGGCCCTGAACACTGAAGCTTTCTTT
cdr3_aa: CASSEQGALNTEAFF

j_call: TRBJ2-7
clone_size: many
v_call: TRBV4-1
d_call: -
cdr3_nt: TGCGCCAGCAGCCAAGTCCGTGACGGTACCTACGAGCAGTACTTC
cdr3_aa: CASSQVRDGTYEQYF

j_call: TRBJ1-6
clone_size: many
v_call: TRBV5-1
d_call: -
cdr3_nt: TGCGCCAGCAGCCCGGAGGGACCGTTACAGTCACCCCTCCACTTT
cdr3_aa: CASSPEGPLQSPLHF

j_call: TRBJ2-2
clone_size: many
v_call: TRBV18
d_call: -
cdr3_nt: TGTGCCAGCTCACCACAGAGCACCGGGGAGCTGTTTTTT
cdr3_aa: CASSPQSTGELFF

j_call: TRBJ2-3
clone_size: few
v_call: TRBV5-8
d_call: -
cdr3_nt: TGTGCCAGCAGCTTTAGGGACCAGAGGTCTTTCGGAGATACGCAGTATTTT
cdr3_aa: CASSFRDQRSFGDTQYF

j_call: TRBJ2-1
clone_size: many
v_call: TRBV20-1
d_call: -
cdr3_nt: TGCAGTGCGATAACTACTAGCTCCAATGAGCAGTTCTTC
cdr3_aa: CSAITTSSNEQFF

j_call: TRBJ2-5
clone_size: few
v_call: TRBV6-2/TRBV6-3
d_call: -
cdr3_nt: TGTGCCAGCAGTTACTCGACCTTCCAAGAGACCCAGTACTTC
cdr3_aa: CASSYSTFQETQYF

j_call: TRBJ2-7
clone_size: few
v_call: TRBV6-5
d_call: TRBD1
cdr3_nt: TGTGCCAGCAGTTACTTACAGGGGAGTTTCCACGAGCAGTACTTC
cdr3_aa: CASSYLQGSFHEQYF

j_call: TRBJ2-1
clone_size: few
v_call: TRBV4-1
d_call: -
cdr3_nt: TGCGCCAGCAGCCAAGAAGGAACCGGGGGAGCGTACAATGAGCAGTTCTTC
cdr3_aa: CASSQEGTGGAYNEQFF

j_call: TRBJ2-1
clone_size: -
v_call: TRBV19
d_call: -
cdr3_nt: TGTGCCAGTACCCAGACCTCCATCGGGGCCGGATACAATGAGCAGTTCTTC
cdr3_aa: CASTQTSIGAGYNEQFF

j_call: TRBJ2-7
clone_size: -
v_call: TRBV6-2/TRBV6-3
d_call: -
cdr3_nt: TGTGCCAGCAGCACGGGGGATATCTACGAGCAGTACTTC
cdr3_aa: CASSTGDIYEQYF

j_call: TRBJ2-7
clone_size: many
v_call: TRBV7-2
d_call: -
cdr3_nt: TGTGCCAGCAGCTTAGCGGCAGGGCCCGTCTACGAGCAGTACTTC
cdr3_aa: CASSLAAGPVYEQYF

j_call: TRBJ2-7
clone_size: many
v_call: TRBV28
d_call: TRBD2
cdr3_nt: TGTGCCAGCAGTTTGGGCTCGGGGGGGCCAGTTGGCGACGAGCAGTACTTC
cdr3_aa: CASSLGSGGPVGDEQYF

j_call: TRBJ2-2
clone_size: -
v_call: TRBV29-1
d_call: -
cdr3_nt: TGCAGCGTTGGAGAACCTCGGGAGCTGTTTTTT
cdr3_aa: CSVGEPRELFF

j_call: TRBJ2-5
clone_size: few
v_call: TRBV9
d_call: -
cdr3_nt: TGTGCCAGCAGCGCCGAGGACCAGGGAGGAGAGACCCAGTACTTC
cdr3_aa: CASSAEDQGGETQYF

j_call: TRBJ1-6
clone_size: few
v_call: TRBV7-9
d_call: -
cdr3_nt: TGTGCCAGCAGCCCGCGGGAGGTCCGACCAAATTCACCCCTCCACTTT
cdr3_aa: CASSPREVRPNSPLHF

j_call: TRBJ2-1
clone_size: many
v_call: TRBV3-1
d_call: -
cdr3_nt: TGTGCCAGCAGCCAACAGGGAAGGGACTACAATGAGCAGTTCTTC
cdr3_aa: CASSQQGRDYNEQFF

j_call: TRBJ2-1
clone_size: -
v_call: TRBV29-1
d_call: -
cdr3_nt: TGCAGCATCCCCCAAGAGGGCGCCCCCGGTGAGCAGTTCTTC
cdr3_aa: CSIPQEGAPGEQFF

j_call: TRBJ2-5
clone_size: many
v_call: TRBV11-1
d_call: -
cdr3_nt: TGTGCCAGCAGCCCCCGGCCGGGCCAGAGGGAGACCCAGTACTTC
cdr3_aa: CASSPRPGQRETQYF

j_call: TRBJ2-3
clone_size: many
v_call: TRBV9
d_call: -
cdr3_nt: TGTGCCAGCAGCGTAGCCCCAGGTCCCGATACGCAGTATTTT
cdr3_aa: CASSVAPGPDTQYF

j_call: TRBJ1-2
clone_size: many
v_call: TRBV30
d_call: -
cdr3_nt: TGTGCCTGGAGTCGGCTCCCCGGGGGCTATGGCTACACCTTC
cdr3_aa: CAWSRLPGGYGYTF

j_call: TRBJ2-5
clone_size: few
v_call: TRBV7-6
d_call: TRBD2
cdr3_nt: TGTGCCAGCAGCTGGGGGGGTCCCCAAGAGACCCAGTACTTC
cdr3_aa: CASSWGGPQETQYF

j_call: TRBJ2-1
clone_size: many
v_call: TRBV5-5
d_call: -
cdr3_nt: TGTGCCAGCAGCGGGGGGAACAATGAGCAGTTCTTC
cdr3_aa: CASSGGNNEQFF

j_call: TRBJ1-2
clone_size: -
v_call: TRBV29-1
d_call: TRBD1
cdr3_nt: TGCAGCGTCGCAGGGGGCTTAAACTATGGCTACACCTTC
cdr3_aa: CSVAGGLNYGYTF